Included here is one TCR beta chain sequence, with context. These data are taken from a study of blood T cell repertoires in COVID-19. Study at large: Specimens from acute and convalescent COVID-19 originated in the United States, Italy and Spain.

TCRdb's copy holds only in-frame clones and misses some; the assay was immunoSEQ multiplex PCR. Of about 370,000 clones detected, roughly nine tenths appear once; the ten largest clones hold about 0.83%. The CDR3 length is 12 residues. V lost 7 bases, J lost 10 bases, and 16 bases lay in between. Germline lookup yields CDR1 LNHDA and CDR2 SQIVND (reference sequence). Across 20 to 25 US areas, participants ranged in age from about 18 to 100 years. Categorization into cohorts depended on clinical history that participants reported. The source is a woman aged 40 to 50 who had been exposed to COVID-19. The gene calls are TRBV19 and TRBJ1-1; possibly TRBD1 for D (5 bases). Sequencing was done on a sample of PBMCs or T cells enriched from blood (not recorded which). The CDR3 is CASNEGPGGAFF. In nucleotides, the CDR3 is TGTGCCAGTAATGAGGGGCCCGGGGGAGCTTTCTTT.